This T cell receptor (beta chain) was documented in a study of PD-L1 blockade in urothelial cancer (dated by TCRdb to the late 2010s). Study-level background: Therapy was started around 2014 for all patients, and atezolizumab 1,200 mg was administered intravenously every 3 weeks. About nine tenths of the roughly 29 patients were identified as males with urothelial cancer of bladder origin, and a prior smoking history was reported by 18 of 29 patients. Patients had an ECOG performance status of 0 or 1 and had received between 0 and 3 prior chemotherapy regimens. Blood samples were analyzed at 3 weeks after treatment start (second dose) and at 6 weeks after treatment start. Blood samples yielded a median of around 150,000 T cells and roughly 83,000 unique TCRs, with median clonality roughly 0.082. The study, an exploratory multi-omic analysis, examined somatic, immune and clinical correlates of response to PD-L1 blockade with atezolizumab in urothelial cancer. Pretreatment tumor samples and matched peripheral blood, collected serially before and after atezolizumab treatment, underwent TCR sequencing. Durable clinical benefit meant progression-free survival longer than 6 months, and TCR features were also tested against progression-free and overall survival. In the same patients, whole exome sequencing and RNA sequencing of pretreatment tumors were performed in addition to TCR sequencing. Some ten patients reached durable clinical benefit, while 20 patients did not. Pretreatment blood TCR-seq was available for about 28 patients, at least one posttreatment blood collection was obtained for 24 patients, and tumor TCR-seq was available for 24 patients.

CDR1 and CDR2 were assigned from the germline V gene (reference sequence) as SGHNT and YYREEE. Spanning cysteine to phenylalanine, the CDR3 consists of 16 amino acids. The retained sequence is limited to the CDR3, 48 bases, with the frame set at the first base. Trimming leaves V shorter by 6 bases and J shorter by 1 base, with the junction holding 10 bases beyond the gene matches. The cohort comprised fewer than 35 patients with locally advanced or metastatic urothelial carcinoma treated at Memorial Sloan Kettering on a trial protocol. Peripheral blood mononuclear cells were collected pretreatment and during treatment, at between 1 and 8 total time points per patient. The Qiagen DNeasy Blood extraction kit was used to purify genomic DNA from total PBMCs and from tumor samples. PBMCs were collected pretreatment and during treatment, and were isolated and stored as previously described. Summary of the overall study and its limitations: Among patients with durable benefit, tumor-associated TCR clones showed greater expansion in peripheral blood 3 weeks after treatment started (n ≈ 21, p = 0.022). A pretreatment peripheral blood TCR clonality below the median was linked to improved progression-free and overall survival. Because of the small sample size (n ≈ 31) and the many exploratory analyses performed, the results are intended to be regarded as hypothesis-generating.

To estimate absolute template abundance from read counts, synthetic TCR analog templates were spiked into each PCR. The immunoSEQ assay used bias-controlled V and J gene primers to amplify TCRbeta CDR3 regions from genomic DNA. Sequencing of rearranged TCRbeta segments was performed at approximately 20X coverage. The paper's processing steps were these. Sequencing errors were corrected by clustering, and CDR3s were annotated against IMGT so that V, D and J genes could be assigned. Out-of-frame and stop-codon sequences were excluded, and only productive TCRbeta rearrangements were used in downstream analyses. Clonality was calculated as one minus the Shannon entropy normalized by the log of the number of unique productive sequences. Fisher's exact test with Benjamini-Hochberg correction, using a cutoff of adjusted p below 0.01, was how clones that differed between time points or between blood and tumor were identified. Drawn from immuneACCESS, this table holds only the in-frame rearrangements with V and J called that TCRdb kept. Clones are partly lost; checked studies trace under half to an unresolved V gene and leave the rest unexplained. Clone size and V and J calls were adopted from that table, with D and trimming inferred from the DNA. This sample holds about 74,000 clones; roughly 80% were observed only once. Of the sample, approximately 5% is held by the ten largest clones.

This clone was picked up one time. What antigen it recognizes has not been identified. The input lacks base qualities; no much larger clone sits a single base away. Recombination linked TRBV5-4 to TRBJ2-3; 8 bases in the middle match TRBD1. This specimen consisted of PBMCs, obtained around atezolizumab (anti-PD-L1) treatment. The TCR sequence derives from a man between 65 and 80 years old with urothelial cancer. For the CDR3, the sequence is CASTFGQGIRTDTQYF. The DNA is as follows: TGTGCCAGCACCTTCGGACAGGGAATCCGCACAGATACGCAGTATTTT.